Listed below are T cell receptor beta chains from one sample, sequenced in a study of OX40 agonist ivuxolimab in advanced cancers. TCRdb's copy holds only in-frame clones and misses some; the assay was immunoSEQ multiplex PCR. The sample includes 45,000 to 65,000 clones, 86% seen only once; the top ten take around 6.9%. Source: CD4+ or CD8+ T cells sorted from blood, taken in a trial of the OX40 agonist ivuxolimab. These receptors were obtained from an adult with an advanced solid tumor such as melanoma, head and neck, liver or kidney cancer. Both conserved end residues are part of each CDR3. Clone size is shown for a subset of rows, as once, few, many or a class of expanded clone.

J gene: TRBJ1-5; V gene: TRBV10-3; clone size: NA; CDR3 protein: CAISDSTGDQGNQPQHF
J gene: TRBJ1-2; V gene: TRBV14; clone size: NA; CDR3 protein: CASSQTWGANYGYTF
J gene: TRBJ2-3; V gene: TRBV7-9; clone size: NA; CDR3 protein: CASSPTPRGVSDTQYF
J gene: TRBJ1-1; V gene: TRBV19; clone size: NA; CDR3 protein: CATRQYLNTEAFF
J gene: TRBJ2-1; V gene: TRBV10-3; clone size: NA; CDR3 protein: CATKGTSGGTTGNEQFF
J gene: TRBJ2-3; V gene: TRBV10-3; clone size: NA; CDR3 protein: CAISEFRLAGATTDTQYF
J gene: TRBJ1-5; V gene: TRBV2; clone size: NA; CDR3 protein: CASREGREWPQHF
J gene: TRBJ1-1; V gene: TRBV20-1; clone size: NA; CDR3 protein: CSASRVTEAFF
J gene: TRBJ2-6; V gene: TRBV11-2; clone size: NA; CDR3 protein: CASSLQRSTGGPGANVLTF
J gene: TRBJ1-6; V gene: TRBV6-6; clone size: NA; CDR3 protein: CASRTQGNNSPLHF
J gene: TRBJ2-3; V gene: TRBV27; clone size: NA; CDR3 protein: CASSPISLAGTTDTQYF
J gene: TRBJ2-6; V gene: TRBV5-1; clone size: NA; CDR3 protein: CASSLWGQTRFGAGANVLTF
J gene: TRBJ2-5; V gene: TRBV7-8; clone size: NA; CDR3 protein: CASSLEGAGGQETQYF
J gene: TRBJ1-2; V gene: TRBV19; clone size: NA; CDR3 protein: CASSIGTGYGYTF
J gene: TRBJ1-1; V gene: TRBV11-1; clone size: NA; CDR3 protein: CASSSQGDTEAFF
J gene: TRBJ1-3; V gene: TRBV10-2; clone size: NA; CDR3 protein: CASTYPRGSSGNTIYF
J gene: TRBJ1-4; V gene: TRBV18; clone size: NA; CDR3 protein: CASSLRQGLIEKLFF
J gene: TRBJ1-5; V gene: TRBV4-2; clone size: NA; CDR3 protein: CASSQEASTLNQPQHF
J gene: TRBJ2-7; V gene: TRBV5-1; clone size: NA; CDR3 protein: CASSFLYRDRVSSYEQYF
J gene: TRBJ2-1; V gene: TRBV5-1; clone size: once; CDR3 protein: CASSLDIGEQFF
J gene: TRBJ1-5; V gene: TRBV28; clone size: few; CDR3 protein: CASRGGSNQPQHF
J gene: TRBJ2-1; V gene: TRBV11-2; clone size: once; CDR3 protein: CASSFRGVNEQFF
J gene: TRBJ1-1; V gene: TRBV6-1; clone size: NA; CDR3 protein: CASSDFRGDINTEAFF
J gene: TRBJ2-6; V gene: TRBV28; clone size: NA; CDR3 protein: CASRQGAGANVLTF
J gene: TRBJ2-5; V gene: TRBV19; clone size: NA; CDR3 protein: CASRTISGGETQYF
J gene: TRBJ1-1; V gene: TRBV18; clone size: NA; CDR3 protein: CASSPNSGNLNTEAFF
J gene: TRBJ2-3; V gene: TRBV27; clone size: once; CDR3 protein: CASTERDRGTDTQYF
J gene: TRBJ2-7; V gene: TRBV10-3; clone size: once; CDR3 protein: CAMAGQGSSYEQYF
J gene: TRBJ2-7; V gene: TRBV29-1; clone size: NA; CDR3 protein: CSVAGLAAREQYF
J gene: TRBJ2-7; V gene: TRBV6-5; clone size: NA; CDR3 protein: CASSSGQGAYEQYF
J gene: TRBJ1-2; V gene: TRBV6-6; clone size: NA; CDR3 protein: CASSLQTTGPRDGYTF
J gene: TRBJ2-3; V gene: TRBV5-4; clone size: NA; CDR3 protein: CASSLWAASTDTQYF
J gene: TRBJ1-2; V gene: TRBV18; clone size: NA; CDR3 protein: CASSPDRDSNYGYTF
J gene: TRBJ2-1; V gene: TRBV19; clone size: NA; CDR3 protein: CASTQTRRDRGRWIGNNEQFF
J gene: TRBJ2-5; V gene: TRBV18; clone size: NA; CDR3 protein: CASSPLREETQYF
J gene: TRBJ2-4; V gene: TRBV2; clone size: NA; CDR3 protein: CASRLRDFQIYGENIQYF
J gene: TRBJ1-4; V gene: TRBV6-6; clone size: NA; CDR3 protein: CASRQGPTNEKLFF
J gene: TRBJ1-4; V gene: TRBV21-1; clone size: few; CDR3 protein: CASSLPLPTGRTNEKLFF
J gene: TRBJ1-4; V gene: TRBV28; clone size: NA; CDR3 protein: CASSNQGALGEKLFF
J gene: TRBJ2-7; V gene: TRBV20-1; clone size: NA; CDR3 protein: CSAGLRVEQYF
J gene: TRBJ1-6; V gene: TRBV4-1; clone size: NA; CDR3 protein: CASSQNTGSYNSPLHF
J gene: TRBJ2-1; V gene: TRBV6-6; clone size: NA; CDR3 protein: CAAGLYNEQFF
J gene: TRBJ2-5; V gene: TRBV28; clone size: NA; CDR3 protein: CAAVGLDGKETQYF
J gene: TRBJ1-4; V gene: TRBV5-1; clone size: once; CDR3 protein: CASSLAAGGNEKLFF
J gene: TRBJ1-3; V gene: TRBV29-1; clone size: NA; CDR3 protein: CSVGQGGAYSGDTIYF
J gene: TRBJ1-5; V gene: TRBV30; clone size: NA; CDR3 protein: CAWSGEGGQPQHF
J gene: TRBJ1-2; V gene: TRBV27; clone size: NA; CDR3 protein: CASRFRPGPNYGYTF
J gene: TRBJ1-2; V gene: TRBV30; clone size: NA; CDR3 protein: CAWSVVARINHTF
J gene: TRBJ2-7; V gene: TRBV6-1; clone size: NA; CDR3 protein: CASSRPGPWEQYF
J gene: TRBJ1-1; V gene: TRBV5-1; clone size: NA; CDR3 protein: CASSVRGFGTEAFF
J gene: TRBJ2-7; V gene: TRBV11-2; clone size: NA; CDR3 protein: CASSQIYEQYF
J gene: TRBJ2-3; V gene: TRBV6-5; clone size: NA; CDR3 protein: CASSYPRQGLTNTQYF
J gene: TRBJ1-2; V gene: TRBV9; clone size: NA; CDR3 protein: CASSVDGKGAYGYTF
J gene: TRBJ1-1; V gene: TRBV6-4; clone size: NA; CDR3 protein: CASRGTSNTEAFF
J gene: TRBJ1-6; V gene: TRBV11-3; clone size: few; CDR3 protein: CASSIGTPGSPLHF
J gene: TRBJ1-2; V gene: TRBV9; clone size: NA; CDR3 protein: CASSAGTENYGYTF
J gene: TRBJ2-7; V gene: TRBV5-8; clone size: NA; CDR3 protein: CASSPRTSGYYEQYF
J gene: TRBJ1-2; V gene: TRBV10-3; clone size: NA; CDR3 protein: CATRLGGGADYGYTF
J gene: TRBJ1-2; V gene: TRBV11-2; clone size: NA; CDR3 protein: CASTQQGGYGYTF
J gene: TRBJ2-1; V gene: TRBV7-9; clone size: NA; CDR3 protein: CASSLEGGWQFF